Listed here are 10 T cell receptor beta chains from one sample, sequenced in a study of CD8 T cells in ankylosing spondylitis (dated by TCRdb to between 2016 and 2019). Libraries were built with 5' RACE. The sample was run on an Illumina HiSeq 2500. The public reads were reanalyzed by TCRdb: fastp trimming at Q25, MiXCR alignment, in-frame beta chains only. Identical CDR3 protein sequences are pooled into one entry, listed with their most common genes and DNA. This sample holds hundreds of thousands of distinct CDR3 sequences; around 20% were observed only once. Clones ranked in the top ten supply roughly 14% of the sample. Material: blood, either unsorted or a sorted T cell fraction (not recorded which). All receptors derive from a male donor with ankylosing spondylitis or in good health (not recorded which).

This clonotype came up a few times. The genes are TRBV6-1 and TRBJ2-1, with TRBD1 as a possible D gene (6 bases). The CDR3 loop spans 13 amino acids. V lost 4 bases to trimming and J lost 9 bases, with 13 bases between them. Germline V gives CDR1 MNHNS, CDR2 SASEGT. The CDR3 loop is CASSATQGSEQFF. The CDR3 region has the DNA TGTGCCAGCAGTGCCACACAGGGTAGTGAGCAGTTCTTC.

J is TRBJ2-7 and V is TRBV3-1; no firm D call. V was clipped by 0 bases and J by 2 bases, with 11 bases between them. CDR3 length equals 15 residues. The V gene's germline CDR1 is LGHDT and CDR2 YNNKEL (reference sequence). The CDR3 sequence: CASSQDSTLTYEQYF. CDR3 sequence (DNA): TGTGCCAGCAGCCAAGACAGTACCCTAACCTACGAGCAGTACTTC.

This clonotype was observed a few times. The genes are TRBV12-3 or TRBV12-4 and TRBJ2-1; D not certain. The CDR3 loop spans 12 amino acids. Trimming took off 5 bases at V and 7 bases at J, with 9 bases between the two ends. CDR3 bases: TGTGCCAGCAGTCCGCCGACGAATGAGCAGTTCTTC. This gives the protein CASSPPTNEQFF.

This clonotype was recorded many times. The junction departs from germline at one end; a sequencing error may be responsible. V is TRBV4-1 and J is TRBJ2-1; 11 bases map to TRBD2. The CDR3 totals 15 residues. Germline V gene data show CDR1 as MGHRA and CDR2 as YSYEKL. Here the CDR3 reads CASSQGLAAYNEQFF. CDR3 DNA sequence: TGTGCCAGCAGTCAGGGACTAGCGGCTTACAATGAGCAGTTCTTC.

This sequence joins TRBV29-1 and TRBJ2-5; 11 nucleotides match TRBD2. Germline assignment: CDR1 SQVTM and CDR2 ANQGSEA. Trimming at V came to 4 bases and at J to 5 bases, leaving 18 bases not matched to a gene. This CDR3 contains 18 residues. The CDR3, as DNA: TGCAGCGTTGTAGGCCTAGCGGGGGGTACCGATCTCCCGGAGACCCAGTACTTC. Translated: CSVVGLAGGTDLPETQYF.

As DNA, the CDR3 is TGTGCCAGCAGTGAGGCTAGCGGCCACAATGAGCAGTTCTTC. Amino acids: CASSEASGHNEQFF. The V and J genes are TRBV6-4 and TRBJ2-1, with 7 positions matching TRBD2. V shed 3 bases, J shed 5 bases, and the junction held 4 bases outside the gene matches. CDR1 is MRHNA, CDR2 SNTAGT, per germline. This CDR3 comprises 14 residues.

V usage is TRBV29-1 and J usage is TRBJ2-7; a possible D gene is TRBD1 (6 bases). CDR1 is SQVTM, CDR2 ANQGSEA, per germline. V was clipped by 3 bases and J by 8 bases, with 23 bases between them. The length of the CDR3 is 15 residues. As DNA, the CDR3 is TGCAGCGTTGAGGGCTCCGCCCTCACAGGGTACAAGCAGTACTTC. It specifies CSVEGSALTGYKQYF.

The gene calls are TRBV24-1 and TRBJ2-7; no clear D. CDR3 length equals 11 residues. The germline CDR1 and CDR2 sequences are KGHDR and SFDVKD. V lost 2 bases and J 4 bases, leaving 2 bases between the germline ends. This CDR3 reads CATSDYYEQYF. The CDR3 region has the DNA TGTGCCACCAGTGATTATTACGAGCAGTACTTC.

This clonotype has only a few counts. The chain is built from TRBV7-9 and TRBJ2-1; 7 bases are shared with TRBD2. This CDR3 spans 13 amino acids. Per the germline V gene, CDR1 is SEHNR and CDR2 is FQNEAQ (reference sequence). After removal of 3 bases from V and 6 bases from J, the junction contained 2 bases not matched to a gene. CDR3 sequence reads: CASSFPGGNEQFF. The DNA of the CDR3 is TGTGCCAGCAGCTTCCCGGGGGGCAATGAGCAGTTCTTC.

The CDR3 nucleotides are TGTGCCAGCAGACCAGGACAGGAAAACACCGGGGAGCTGTTTTTT. It codes for CASRPGQENTGELFF. J is TRBJ2-2 and V is TRBV12-3 or TRBV12-4, with TRBD1 identical over 7 bases. The CDR3 extends over 15 amino acids. V gave up 6 bases and J gave up 2 bases; unmatched junction bases: 6.